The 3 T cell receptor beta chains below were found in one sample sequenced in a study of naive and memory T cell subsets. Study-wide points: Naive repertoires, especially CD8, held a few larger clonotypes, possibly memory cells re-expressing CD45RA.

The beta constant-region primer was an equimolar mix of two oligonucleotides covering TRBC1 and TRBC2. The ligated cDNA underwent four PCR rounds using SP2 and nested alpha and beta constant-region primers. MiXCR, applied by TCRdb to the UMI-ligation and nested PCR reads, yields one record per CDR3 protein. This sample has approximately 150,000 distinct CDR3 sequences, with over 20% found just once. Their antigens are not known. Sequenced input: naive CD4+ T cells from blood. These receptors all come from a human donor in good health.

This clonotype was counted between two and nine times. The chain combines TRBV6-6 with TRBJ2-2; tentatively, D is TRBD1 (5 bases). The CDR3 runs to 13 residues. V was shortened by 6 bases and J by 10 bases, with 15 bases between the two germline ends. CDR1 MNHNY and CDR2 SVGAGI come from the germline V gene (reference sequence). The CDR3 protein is CASRDILDQELFF. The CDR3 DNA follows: TGTGCCAGCAGGGACATCCTCGACCAGGAGCTGTTTTTT.

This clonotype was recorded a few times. The CDR3 DNA is TGCAGTGGATATCCCCCCGGGCTCAGCACAGATACGCAGTATTTT. This encodes CSGYPPGLSTDTQYF. J is TRBJ2-3 and V is TRBV20-1; no reliable D call. V was pared by 7 bases and J by 0 bases, with 17 bases between. Germline V CDR1 and CDR2: DFQATT, SNEGSKA (reference sequence). The CDR3 loop spans 15 amino acids.

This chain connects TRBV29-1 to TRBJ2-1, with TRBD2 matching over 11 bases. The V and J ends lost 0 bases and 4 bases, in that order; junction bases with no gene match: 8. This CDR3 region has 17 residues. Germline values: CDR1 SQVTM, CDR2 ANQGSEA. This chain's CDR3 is CSVEERLAGGTYNEQFF. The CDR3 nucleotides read TGCAGCGTTGAAGAGAGGCTAGCGGGAGGTACATACAATGAGCAGTTCTTC.